The 10 T cell receptor beta chains below come from one sample, sequenced in a study of cytomegalovirus exposure and HLA in healthy donors. Sequencing was performed with immunoSEQ multiplex PCR; in TCRdb, only in-frame clones are kept and a portion is missing. The sample gives around 150,000 clones, more than 70% of which show up once; around 3% is in the top ten. Specimen: PBMCs. The receptors shown here come from a man aged 18 to 29 in good health and CMV-seronegative.

This sequence joins TRBV5-1 and TRBJ1-1; 11 bases are shared with TRBD1. CDR1 and CDR2 from the germline V gene are SGHRS and YFSETQ. Losses at the gene ends were 4 bases for V and 4 bases for J; bases not matched to a gene: 3. This CDR3 has 14 amino acids. In DNA form, the CDR3 reads TGCGCCAGCAGCGGACAGGGGGCGCGCACTGAAGCTTTCTTT. Its translation is CASSGQGARTEAFF.

The chain employs TRBV27 and TRBJ2-1, with D tentatively TRBD2 (6 bases). The CDR3 length is 13 residues. The germline V gene encodes CDR1 MNHEY and CDR2 SMNVEV (reference sequence). The germline V and J ends were trimmed by 7 bases and 5 bases, with 12 bases remaining between them. The CDR3 nucleotides are TGTGCCAGCACGATTAGCGGAAACAATGAGCAGTTCTTC. Translating gives CASTISGNNEQFF.

This rearrangement joins TRBV6-6 to TRBJ2-7; possible D gene TRBD2, 6 bases. The germline V gene encodes CDR1 MNHNY and CDR2 SVGAGI (reference sequence). Trimming stripped 1 base from V and 4 bases from J, with 14 bases between. The length of the CDR3 is 15 residues. CDR3 amino acids: CASSYLSGVAYEQYF. DNA for the CDR3: TGTGCCAGCAGTTACTTGTCGGGAGTTGCGTACGAGCAGTACTTC.

V usage is TRBV27 and J usage is TRBJ1-2; a possible D gene is TRBD1 (6 bases). From germline, CDR1 is MNHEY and CDR2 SMNVEV (reference sequence). This CDR3 is built from 13 residues. V was cut by 6 bases and J by 6 bases, with 14 bases left in between. The CDR3: CASSESHRDGYTF. CDR3 nucleotides: TGTGCCAGCAGCGAGTCACACAGGGATGGCTACACCTTC.

The rearrangement uses TRBV4-1 and TRBJ2-5, with D possibly TRBD2 on 7 matching bases. CDR1 and CDR2 from the germline V gene are MGHRA and YSYEKL. This CDR3 has 14 amino acids. The V and J ends lost 3 bases and 4 bases respectively, with 12 bases between them. CDR3 DNA sequence: TGCGCCAGCAGCCAGGGGGGGCTTACAGAGACCCAGTACTTC. Translation gives CASSQGGLTETQYF.

This rearrangement joins TRBV11-2 to TRBJ2-1; D is possibly TRBD2 (6 bases). Germline CDR1 reads SGHAT; CDR2 reads FQNNGV. This CDR3 is 15 amino acids long. V lost 0 bases and J 0 bases, leaving 6 bases between the germline ends. The CDR3 DNA sequence: TGTGCCAGCAGCTTAGAGCGGGGCTCCTACAATGAGCAGTTCTTC. Its protein product is CASSLERGSYNEQFF.

J is TRBJ2-7 and V is TRBV27; 7 nucleotides agree with TRBD1. CDR1 is MNHEY and CDR2 is SMNVEV in the germline V gene (reference sequence). The CDR3 has 13 residues. The V and J ends lost 5 bases and 6 bases, in that order; junction bases with no gene match: 7. The CDR3 loop reads CASSPQQGSEQYF. In DNA form, the CDR3 reads TGTGCCAGCAGTCCGCAACAGGGGTCCGAGCAGTACTTC.

The chain uses TRBV19 and TRBJ2-1, with 10 nucleotides matching TRBD2. This CDR3 spans 15 amino acids. V shed 5 bases, J shed 2 bases, and the junction held 3 bases outside the gene matches. The germline V gene has CDR1 LNHDA and CDR2 SQIVND (reference sequence). CDR3 bases: TGTGCCAGTAGTCTAGCGGGAGCGGCCTACAATGAGCAGTTCTTC. This translates into CASSLAGAAYNEQFF.

The chain joins TRBV5-6 to TRBJ1-2; maybe TRBD1 (6 bases). The CDR3 is 11 residues long. The germline V gene encodes CDR1 SGHDT and CDR2 YYEEEE. V lost 4 bases, J lost 8 bases, and 9 bases lay in between. CDR3 protein: CASSVGGGYTF. The CDR3 region has the DNA TGTGCCAGCAGCGTGGGGGGCGGCTACACCTTC.

J is TRBJ1-1 and V is TRBV7-9, with no clear D. The CDR3 contains 14 residues. Trimming removed 5 bases from V and 2 bases from J, with 12 bases in between. Germline CDR1 SEHNR, CDR2 FQNEAQ (reference sequence). CDR3: CASSSAEGNTEAFF. The CDR3 region has the DNA TGTGCCAGCAGCAGTGCTGAGGGAAACACTGAAGCTTTCTTT.